Each of the 9 T cell receptor beta chains below was sequenced from the same sample in a study of Graves' ophthalmopathy and Graves' hyperthyroidism. Amplification of the TCR beta CDR3 regions used RNA transcripts (as template). In the first round, RT-PCR was carried out with HTBI primers, and a multiplex PCR formed the second round. TCRdb used MiXCR to reprocess the multiplex PCR reads, holding one entry per CDR3 protein. The repertoire holds around 1.1 million distinct CDR3 sequences, roughly 35% seen once, with around 10% in the top ten. Sequencing input: peripheral blood or thyroid tissue (not recorded which). Source of these receptors: an adult man with Graves' hyperthyroidism.

The rearrangement links TRBV7-2 to TRBJ2-2; weak D call: TRBD2 (6 bases). The CDR3 contains 16 residues. V was clipped by 5 bases and J by 5 bases, with 18 bases between them. CDR1 SGHTA and CDR2 FQGNSA come from the germline V gene. In DNA, the CDR3 is TGTGCCAGCAGCCCCCTTGCGGGATTTGGAACCGGGGAGCTGTTTTTT. Translation: CASSPLAGFGTGELFF.

This clonotype occurred many times. The genes are TRBV19 and TRBJ1-6; maybe TRBD1 (5 bases). Trimming removed 6 bases from V and 7 bases from J, with 16 bases in between. CDR1 and CDR2 (germline): LNHDA, SQIVND (reference sequence). The CDR3 spans 15 residues. The CDR3 nucleotides are TGTGCCAGTAGACTGACCGGGACGCCGAATTCACCCCTCCACTTT. This sequence encodes CASRLTGTPNSPLHF. Drawing the rest from reference TRBV19 and TRBJ1-6, the complete variable domain is DGGITQSPKYLFRKEGQNVTLSCEQNLNHDAMYWYRQDPGQGLRLIYYSQIVNDFQKGDIAEGYSVSREKKESFPLTVTSAQKNPTAFYLCASRLTGTPNSPLHFGNGTRLTVT.

The J gene is TRBJ1-2, the V gene TRBV29-1, with TRBD1 as a possible D gene (5 bases). V dropped 2 bases and J dropped 6 bases, with 13 bases sitting between them. Germline CDR1 SQVTM, CDR2 ANQGSEA. The CDR3 length is 13 residues. Written as DNA, the CDR3 is TGCAGCGTTGAACAGGGAGTAACACATGGCTACACCTTC. As protein: CSVEQGVTHGYTF. Supplemented by reference TRBV29-1 and TRBJ1-2, the full variable domain reads SAVISQKPSRDICQRGTSLTIQCQVDSQVTMMFWYRQQPGQSLTLIATANQGSEATYESGFVIDKFPISRPNLTFSTLTVSNMSPEDSSIYLCSVEQGVTHGYTFGSGTRLTVV.

This clonotype was counted a few times. V usage is TRBV6-5 and J usage is TRBJ2-5, with D maybe TRBD2 (6 bases). The V and J ends lost 4 bases and 5 bases respectively, with 14 bases between them. CDR3 length: 14 residues. The V gene's germline CDR1 is MNHEY and CDR2 SVGAGI. For the CDR3, the DNA is TGTGCCAGCAGTTCCGCGCCGGGGAGGGAGACCCAGTACTTC. Amino acids: CASSSAPGRETQYF.

This clonotype came up many times. The chain is built from TRBV7-8 and TRBJ1-6; 7 positions match TRBD1. This CDR3 contains 16 residues. Germline CDR1 reads SGHVS; CDR2 reads FQNEAQ. The V gene end was trimmed by 5 bases and the J gene end by 8 bases; junction bases not matched to a gene: 12. The CDR3 here is CASSPVSGTGDSPLHF. The CDR3 DNA sequence: TGTGCCAGCAGCCCCGTATCCGGAACAGGGGATTCACCCCTCCACTTT.

This clonotype has at least ten counts. The chain couples TRBV7-2 to TRBJ1-4; 9 bases line up with TRBD1. Germline values: CDR1 SGHTA, CDR2 FQGNSA. The length of the CDR3 is 14 residues. V shed 6 bases and J 8 bases; nucleotides not matched to a gene: 7. The CDR3 spells CASRTGTGREKLFF. The CDR3 DNA sequence: TGTGCCAGCAGGACCGGGACAGGGCGAGAAAAACTGTTTTTT. Using reference TRBV7-2 and TRBJ1-4 for the parts outside the CDR3, the full variable domain is GAGVSQSPSNKVTEKGKDVELRCDPISGHTALYWYRQSLGQGLEFLIYFQGNSAPDKSGLPSDRFSAERTGGSVSTLTIQRTQQEDSAVYLCASRTGTGREKLFFGSGTQLSVL.

This chain links TRBV28 with TRBJ2-7; TRBD2 matches at 7 bases. Trimming removed 4 bases from V and 3 bases from J; junction bases left unmatched: 12. The CDR3 runs to 16 residues. Germline V gives CDR1 MDHEN, CDR2 SYDVKM. This CDR3 is CASSSPWRERFYEQYF. The CDR3 coding sequence is TGTGCCAGCAGTTCCCCTTGGCGGGAGCGCTTCTACGAGCAGTACTTC.

V and J are TRBV2 and TRBJ1-1; no reliable D call. The V gene's germline CDR1 is SNHLY and CDR2 FYNNEI. This CDR3 has 14 amino acids. V gave up 1 base and J gave up 0 bases, with 6 bases separating them. The CDR3 nucleotides are TGTGCCAGCAGTGAAGACCCACTGAACACTGAAGCTTTCTTT. It codes for CASSEDPLNTEAFF.

In its sample, this clonotype was seen many times. The chain is built from TRBV7-9 and TRBJ1-5, with D possibly TRBD1 on 6 matching bases. This CDR3 has 15 residues. Trimming pared 2 bases from V and 6 bases from J, leaving 14 bases between. Germline V lookup: CDR1 SEHNR, CDR2 FQNEAQ (reference sequence). CDR3 sequence reads: CASSLSGGSSQPQHF. The CDR3 DNA is TGTGCCAGCAGCTTATCTGGGGGCAGTAGTCAGCCCCAGCATTTT.